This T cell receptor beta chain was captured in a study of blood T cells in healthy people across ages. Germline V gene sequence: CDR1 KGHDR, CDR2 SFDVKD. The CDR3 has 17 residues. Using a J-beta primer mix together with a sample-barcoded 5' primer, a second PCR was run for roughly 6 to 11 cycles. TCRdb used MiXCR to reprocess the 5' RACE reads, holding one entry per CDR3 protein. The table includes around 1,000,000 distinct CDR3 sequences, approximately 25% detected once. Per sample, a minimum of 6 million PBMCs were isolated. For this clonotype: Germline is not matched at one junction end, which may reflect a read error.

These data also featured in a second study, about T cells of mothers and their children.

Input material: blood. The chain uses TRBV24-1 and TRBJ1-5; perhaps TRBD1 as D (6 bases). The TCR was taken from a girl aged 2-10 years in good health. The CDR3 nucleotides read TGTACCACCAGTGATTCTAAGGGGCAGGGGAAAGGGCAGCCCCAGCATTTT. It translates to CTTSDSKGQGKGQPQHF.